This is a list of T cell receptor beta chains from one sample in a study of control samples from healthy donors and cancer patients. Only in-frame clones appear in the TCRdb table, and some are missing; sequencing was by immunoSEQ multiplex PCR. The sample has approximately 150,000 clones, roughly nine tenths seen once. Sequencing used blood. The origin of the receptors is a man aged 25-45 years in good health. CDR3s include the opening cysteine and the closing phenylalanine or tryptophan. D genes are given only for firm matches. The size field is filled for only some rows; it gives once, few, many or a size class.

v_gene: TRBV6-4
d_gene: -
j_gene: TRBJ2-3
abundance: once
CDR3aa: CASSERGYGDTQYF
CDR3nt: TGTGCCAGCAGTGAGAGGGGTTATGGAGATACGCAGTATTTT

v_gene: TRBV5-3
d_gene: -
j_gene: TRBJ1-1
abundance: -
CDR3aa: CARSLGNSDRWTEAFF
CDR3nt: TGTGCCAGAAGCTTGGGCAACTCCGACAGATGGACTGAAGCTTTCTTT

v_gene: TRBV7-3
d_gene: -
j_gene: TRBJ2-3
abundance: once
CDR3aa: CASSFDSHTQYF
CDR3nt: TGTGCCAGCAGCTTTGACAGTCATACGCAGTATTTT

v_gene: TRBV3-1/TRBV3-2
d_gene: -
j_gene: TRBJ2-5
abundance: -
CDR3aa: CASSQESKTQYF
CDR3nt: TGTGCCAGCAGCCAAGAGTCCAAGACCCAGTACTTC

v_gene: TRBV19
d_gene: -
j_gene: TRBJ1-6
abundance: -
CDR3aa: CASSGSANNSPLHF
CDR3nt: TGTGCCAGTTCTGGGTCGGCTAATAATTCACCCCTCCACTTT

v_gene: TRBV27
d_gene: -
j_gene: TRBJ2-6
abundance: -
CDR3aa: CGSGRTSGANVPTF
CDR3nt: TGTGGATCCGGGCGGACCTCTGGGGCCAACGTCCCGACTTTC

v_gene: TRBV7-6
d_gene: -
j_gene: TRBJ2-1
abundance: -
CDR3aa: CASSPRGAGYNEQFF
CDR3nt: TGTGCCAGCAGCCCCCGGGGGGCCGGGTACAATGAGCAGTTCTTC

v_gene: TRBV20-1
d_gene: TRBD2
j_gene: TRBJ2-5
abundance: -
CDR3aa: CSASASGGETQYF
CDR3nt: TGCAGTGCTAGTGCCAGCGGGGGTGAGACCCAGTACTTC

v_gene: TRBV4-3
d_gene: -
j_gene: TRBJ2-3
abundance: -
CDR3aa: CASSQGSPITDTQYF
CDR3nt: TGCGCCAGCAGCCAAGGAAGTCCAATCACAGATACGCAGTATTTT

v_gene: TRBV9
d_gene: -
j_gene: TRBJ1-6
abundance: -
CDR3aa: CASSVGGTSYNSPLHF
CDR3nt: TGTGCCAGCAGCGTCGGGGGGACCTCCTATAATTCACCCCTCCACTTT

v_gene: TRBV6-2/TRBV6-3
d_gene: -
j_gene: TRBJ2-7
abundance: -
CDR3aa: CASSYSSSYEQYF
CDR3nt: TGTGCCAGCAGTTACTCGAGTAGCTACGAGCAGTACTTC

v_gene: TRBV9
d_gene: TRBD1
j_gene: TRBJ1-5
abundance: -
CDR3aa: CASSVEGGANQPQHF
CDR3nt: TGTGCCAGCAGCGTAGAAGGGGGCGCGAACCAGCCCCAGCATTTT

v_gene: TRBV21-1
d_gene: -
j_gene: TRBJ1-6
abundance: -
CDR3aa: CASSIRPHYNSPLHF
CDR3nt: TGTGCCAGCAGCATTCGACCCCACTATAATTCACCCCTCCACTTT

v_gene: TRBV7-9
d_gene: TRBD1
j_gene: TRBJ1-4
abundance: -
CDR3aa: CASGQGSNEKLFF
CDR3nt: TGTGCCAGCGGACAGGGAAGTAATGAAAAACTGTTTTTT

v_gene: TRBV18
d_gene: -
j_gene: TRBJ1-1
abundance: -
CDR3aa: CASSIRQGTSDTEAFF
CDR3nt: TGTGCCAGCTCTATTCGGCAGGGGACCTCGGACACTGAAGCTTTCTTT

v_gene: TRBV5-1
d_gene: -
j_gene: TRBJ2-7
abundance: -
CDR3aa: CASSLEFSGVPYEQYF
CDR3nt: TGCGCCAGCAGCTTGGAATTTTCAGGAGTACCCTACGAGCAGTACTTC

v_gene: TRBV4-1
d_gene: -
j_gene: TRBJ1-1
abundance: -
CDR3aa: CASSQSKGTLYTEAFF
CDR3nt: TGCGCCAGCAGCCAATCCAAGGGGACCCTTTACACTGAAGCTTTCTTT

v_gene: TRBV29-1
d_gene: TRBD1
j_gene: TRBJ2-3
abundance: -
CDR3aa: CSVGPRGQDGTDTQYF
CDR3nt: TGCAGCGTGGGGCCCAGGGGGCAGGACGGCACAGATACGCAGTATTTT

v_gene: TRBV7-2
d_gene: -
j_gene: TRBJ1-5
abundance: -
CDR3aa: CASSQRHSNQPQHF
CDR3nt: TGTGCCAGCAGCCAACGACACAGCAATCAGCCCCAGCATTTT

v_gene: TRBV11-3
d_gene: TRBD1
j_gene: TRBJ2-5
abundance: -
CDR3aa: CASSLEGTGTLETQYF
CDR3nt: TGTGCCAGCAGCTTAGAAGGGACAGGGACGTTAGAGACCCAGTACTTC

v_gene: TRBV5-4
d_gene: -
j_gene: TRBJ2-7
abundance: -
CDR3aa: CASSLGAGTYEQYF
CDR3nt: TGTGCCAGCAGCTTGGGAGCAGGGACCTACGAGCAGTACTTC

v_gene: TRBV11-3
d_gene: -
j_gene: TRBJ2-2
abundance: -
CDR3aa: CASSLNTGELFF
CDR3nt: TGTGCCAGCAGCTTAAACACCGGGGAGCTGTTTTTT

v_gene: TRBV11-3
d_gene: -
j_gene: TRBJ2-3
abundance: few
CDR3aa: CASSARLLSGSTDTQYF
CDR3nt: TGTGCCAGCAGCGCAAGACTACTCAGCGGGAGCACAGATACGCAGTATTTT

v_gene: TRBV7-3
d_gene: -
j_gene: TRBJ1-1
abundance: -
CDR3aa: CASSEQRNTEAFF
CDR3nt: TGTGCCAGCAGCGAACAGAGGAACACTGAAGCTTTCTTT

v_gene: TRBV5-1
d_gene: TRBD2
j_gene: TRBJ2-5
abundance: -
CDR3aa: CASSWGSGGQETQYF
CDR3nt: TGCGCCAGCAGCTGGGGAAGCGGGGGCCAAGAGACCCAGTACTTC

v_gene: TRBV5-1
d_gene: TRBD1
j_gene: TRBJ2-4
abundance: -
CDR3aa: CASSYSQGYKNIQYF
CDR3nt: TGCGCCAGCAGTTATTCACAGGGGTACAAAAACATTCAGTACTTC

v_gene: TRBV7-8
d_gene: -
j_gene: TRBJ2-4
abundance: -
CDR3aa: CASSLDGISTGVSKNIQYF
CDR3nt: TGTGCCAGCAGCTTAGACGGGATCTCCACCGGGGTTAGCAAAAACATTCAGTACTTC

v_gene: TRBV7-8
d_gene: -
j_gene: TRBJ2-7
abundance: -
CDR3aa: CASSSRPDGGEQYF
CDR3nt: TGTGCCAGCAGCTCGCGGCCGGATGGCGGCGAGCAGTACTTC

v_gene: TRBV24-1
d_gene: TRBD1
j_gene: TRBJ2-5
abundance: -
CDR3aa: CATSEATGTVETQYF
CDR3nt: TGTGCCACCAGTGAAGCGACAGGGACCGTTGAGACCCAGTACTTC

v_gene: TRBV11-1
d_gene: -
j_gene: TRBJ2-1
abundance: -
CDR3aa: CASSIDPDSYNEQFF
CDR3nt: TGTGCCAGCAGCATAGACCCGGATTCCTACAATGAGCAGTTCTTC

v_gene: TRBV28
d_gene: -
j_gene: TRBJ1-1
abundance: few
CDR3aa: CASFTSGLEAFF
CDR3nt: TGTGCCAGCTTCACATCGGGGCTTGAAGCTTTCTTT

v_gene: TRBV3-1/TRBV3-2
d_gene: -
j_gene: TRBJ1-1
abundance: -
CDR3aa: CASSQASVYTEAFF
CDR3nt: TGTGCCAGCAGCCAAGCATCTGTCTACACTGAAGCTTTCTTT

v_gene: TRBV7-2
d_gene: TRBD1
j_gene: TRBJ2-5
abundance: -
CDR3aa: CASSRDRVGETQYF
CDR3nt: TGTGCCAGCAGCCGCGACAGGGTCGGAGAGACCCAGTACTTC

v_gene: TRBV3-1/TRBV3-2
d_gene: -
j_gene: TRBJ1-5
abundance: -
CDR3aa: CASSRGSNQPQHF
CDR3nt: TGTGCCAGCAGCCGGGGTAGCAATCAGCCCCAGCATTTT

v_gene: TRBV6-1
d_gene: -
j_gene: TRBJ1-5
abundance: -
CDR3aa: CASSESRTRNQPQHF
CDR3nt: TGTGCCAGCAGTGAATCTAGGACGCGCAATCAGCCCCAGCATTTT

v_gene: TRBV6-1
d_gene: -
j_gene: TRBJ1-6
abundance: -
CDR3aa: CASSEVGGDNSPLHF
CDR3nt: TGTGCCAGCAGTGAAGTTGGGGGGGATAATTCACCCCTCCACTTT

v_gene: TRBV30
d_gene: -
j_gene: TRBJ2-7
abundance: -
CDR3aa: CAWKLAGSSYEQYF
CDR3nt: TGTGCCTGGAAGTTGGCGGGGAGCTCCTACGAGCAGTACTTC

v_gene: TRBV11-2
d_gene: TRBD2
j_gene: TRBJ2-5
abundance: -
CDR3aa: CAVSSLAGGAGETQYF
CDR3nt: TGTGCCGTGAGTAGCCTAGCGGGAGGAGCTGGAGAGACCCAGTACTTC

v_gene: TRBV5-6
d_gene: -
j_gene: TRBJ2-3
abundance: -
CDR3aa: CASSLSGIYTDTQYF
CDR3nt: TGTGCCAGCAGCTTGTCCGGGATCTACACAGATACGCAGTATTTT

v_gene: TRBV6-4
d_gene: -
j_gene: TRBJ2-6
abundance: -
CDR3aa: CASSDSSGSGANVLTF
CDR3nt: TGTGCCAGCAGTGACTCGAGTGGCTCTGGGGCCAACGTCCTGACTTTC